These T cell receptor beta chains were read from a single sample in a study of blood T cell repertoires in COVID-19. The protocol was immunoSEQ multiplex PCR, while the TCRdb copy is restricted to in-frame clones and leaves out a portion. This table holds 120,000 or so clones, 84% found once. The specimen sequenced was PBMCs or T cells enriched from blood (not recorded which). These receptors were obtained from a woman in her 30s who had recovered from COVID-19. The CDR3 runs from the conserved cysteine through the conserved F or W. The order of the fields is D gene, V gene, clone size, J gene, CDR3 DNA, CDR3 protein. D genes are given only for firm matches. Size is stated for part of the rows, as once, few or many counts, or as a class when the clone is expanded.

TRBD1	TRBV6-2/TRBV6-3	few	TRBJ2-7	TGTGCCAGCAGTTCGCCCGGGACAGGGACCCCAAGGTACGAGCAGTACTTC	CASSSPGTGTPRYEQYF
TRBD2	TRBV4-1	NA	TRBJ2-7	TGCGCCAGCAGCCAAGATCTATCTAGCGGCCGCTACGAGCAGTACTTC	CASSQDLSSGRYEQYF
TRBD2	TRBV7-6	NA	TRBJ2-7	TGTGCCAGCAGCTTAGAGGCGTCTAGCGGGTACTACGAGCAGTACTTC	CASSLEASSGYYEQYF
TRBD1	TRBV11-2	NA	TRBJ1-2	TGTGCCAGCACCCTAGGGGCGACAGGGGTATACTATGGCTACACCTTC	CASTLGATGVYYGYTF
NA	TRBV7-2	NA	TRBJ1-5	TGTGCCAGCAGCCCCATGCCCCGAGGGCTAAGCAATCAGCCCCAGCATTTT	CASSPMPRGLSNQPQHF
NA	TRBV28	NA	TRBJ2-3	TGTGCCAGCAGAGCCCTCGTGGGGCTGGTGGGTGGAGATACGCAGTATTTT	CASRALVGLVGGDTQYF
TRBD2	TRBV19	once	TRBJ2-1	TGTGCCAGTAGTATCCTGGGACTAGCAATTGATGAGCAGTTCTTC	CASSILGLAIDEQFF
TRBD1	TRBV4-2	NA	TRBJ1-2	TGTGCCAGCAGCCAAGCTAGGGACAGGATTAACTATGGCTACACCTTC	CASSQARDRINYGYTF
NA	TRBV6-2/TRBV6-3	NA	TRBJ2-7	TGTGCCAGCAGTTACTCGGACAGCGGCTACGAGCAGTACTTC	CASSYSDSGYEQYF
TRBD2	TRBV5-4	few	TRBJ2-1	TGTGCCAGCAGCTTAGCGGGAGGGCCCCCTGAGCAGTTCTTC	CASSLAGGPPEQFF
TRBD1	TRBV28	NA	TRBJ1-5	TGTGCCAGCAGTTTGCCCGGGACAGGGGGCAGGCAGCCCCAGCATTTT	CASSLPGTGGRQPQHF
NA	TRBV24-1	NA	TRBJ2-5	TGTGCCACCAGTGATACGACAGCGCCACGGGAGACCCAGTACTTC	CATSDTTAPRETQYF
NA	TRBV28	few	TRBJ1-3	TGTGCCAGCAGCCCCGGGACACCTGGAAACACCATATATTTT	CASSPGTPGNTIYF
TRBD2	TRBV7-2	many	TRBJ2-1	TGTGCCAGCAGCTTAGCCCCGGGACTAGGACCTTACAATGAGCAGTTCTTC	CASSLAPGLGPYNEQFF
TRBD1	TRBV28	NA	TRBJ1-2	TGTGCCAGCCTCTCGGGACAGGGGGTCGGGGGCTACACCTTC	CASLSGQGVGGYTF
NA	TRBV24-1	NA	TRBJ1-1	TGTGCCACCAGGCCGGGGGGCGGGCAGAACACTGAAGCTTTCTTT	CATRPGGGQNTEAFF
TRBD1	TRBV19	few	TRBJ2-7	TGTGCCAGTAGTATAACCGGGACAGGGGGGAACGAGCAGTACTTC	CASSITGTGGNEQYF
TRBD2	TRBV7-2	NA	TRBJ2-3	TGTGCCAGCAGCGCCCCGGGTTGGACTAGTGAGGCAAATACGCAGTATTTT	CASSAPGWTSEANTQYF
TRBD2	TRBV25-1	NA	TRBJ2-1	TGTGCCAGCAGTGGGTTAGGGCTAGCGGGAGATTCTGAGCAGTTCTTC	CASSGLGLAGDSEQFF